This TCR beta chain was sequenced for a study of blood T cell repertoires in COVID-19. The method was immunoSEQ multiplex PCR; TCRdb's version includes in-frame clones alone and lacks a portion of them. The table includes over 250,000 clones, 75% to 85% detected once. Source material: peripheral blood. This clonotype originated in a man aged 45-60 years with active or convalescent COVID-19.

CDR3 sequence (DNA): TGTGCCATCAGTGAGTTCCAGGGGGCAGTTCAGCCCCAGCATTTT. Encoded protein: CAISEFQGAVQPQHF. The V and J genes are TRBV10-3 and TRBJ1-5; TRBD1 aligns across 8 bases. The trim removed 1 base at V and 6 bases at J, leaving 5 bases unmatched. Germline CDR1 and CDR2: ENHRY and SYGVKD. This CDR3 is built from 15 residues.